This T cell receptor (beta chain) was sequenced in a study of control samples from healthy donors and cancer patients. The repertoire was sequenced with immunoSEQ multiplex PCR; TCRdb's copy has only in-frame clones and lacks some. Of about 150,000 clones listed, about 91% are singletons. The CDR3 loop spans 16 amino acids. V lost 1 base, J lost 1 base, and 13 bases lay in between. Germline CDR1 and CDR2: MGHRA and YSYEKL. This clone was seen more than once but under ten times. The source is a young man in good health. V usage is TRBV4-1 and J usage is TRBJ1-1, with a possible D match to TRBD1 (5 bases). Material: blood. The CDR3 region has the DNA TGCGCCAGCAGCCAAGTAAAAGGAGGGGAGAACACTGAAGCTTTCTTT. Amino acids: CASSQVKGGENTEAFF.